Listed below are T cell receptor beta chains from one sample, sequenced in a study of T cells after yellow fever vaccination. TCRdb called the 5' RACE reads again in MiXCR, with one record for every CDR3 protein. The sample includes 300,000 to 350,000 distinct CDR3 sequences, 8% to 9.5% seen only once; the top ten take around 17%. The source material was PBMCs, sampled approximately 47 days after the first yellow fever vaccination. The receptors shown here come from a man between 18 and 29 years old who received the YFV17D yellow fever vaccine. Each CDR3 is given with its conserved first and last residue. Each record gives: D gene, V gene, J gene, CDR3 protein. D genes are given only for firm matches.

TRBD2,TRBV11-1,TRBJ2-1,CASSSPPWAGGLNYNEQFF
TRBD1,TRBV7-2,TRBJ2-2,CASSITGTGPGELFF
TRBD1,TRBV19,TRBJ2-5,CASSPRQGRRETQYF
.,TRBV4-1,TRBJ2-5,CASSRRLNLYQETQYF
TRBD2,TRBV5-4,TRBJ2-1,CASSPGLVDEQFF
.,TRBV4-1,TRBJ2-7,CASSQGHPMSYEQYF
.,TRBV7-9,TRBJ2-3,CASSLEGTGYSDTQYF
.,TRBV5-5,TRBJ1-5,CASSLFGGGDQPQHF
.,TRBV3-1,TRBJ2-6,CASSPSTNSGANVLTF
.,TRBV7-2,TRBJ1-6,CASSLPGSFFSSPLHF
.,TRBV29-1,TRBJ2-2,CSVETTGELFF
.,TRBV5-1,TRBJ2-3,CASSLEGAQYF
.,TRBV29-1,TRBJ2-5,CSVVRQGSQETQYF
.,TRBV13,TRBJ1-1,CASSPKTGEAFF
.,TRBV10-3,TRBJ2-7,CAISELGQNEQYF
TRBD2,TRBV7-2,TRBJ2-3,CASSYGLAGSDTQYF
.,TRBV27,TRBJ1-5,CASSWGGTNQPQHF
.,TRBV3-1,TRBJ2-2,CASTQALGRVNTGELFF
TRBD2,TRBV2,TRBJ2-5,CASIPLSRTSGGETQYF
TRBD2,TRBV20-1,TRBJ2-5,CSAAGTSGYIQETQYF
.,TRBV29-1,TRBJ2-3,CSVRKGGTDTQYF
TRBD1,TRBV5-1,TRBJ2-3,CASSYRTGGLEDTQYF
TRBD2,TRBV12-3/TRBV12-4,TRBJ2-2,CASSTLGLTGELFF
.,TRBV27,TRBJ1-4,CASGGTRREKLFF
TRBD2,TRBV3-1,TRBJ2-1,CASSSSGGGSNEQFF
.,TRBV21-1,TRBJ1-1,CASSKGGTGRMNTEAFF
TRBD1,TRBV19,TRBJ1-2,CASSVGTGNYGYTF
.,TRBV28,TRBJ2-1,CASSFVGGLKYNEQFF
.,TRBV18,TRBJ1-1,CASSPSSGGVGNTEAFF
.,TRBV6-1,TRBJ2-1,CASSHRNLLNEQFF
.,TRBV20-1,TRBJ2-3,CSATSPAWGDTQYF
TRBD1,TRBV20-1,TRBJ1-6,CSARDDRGNSPLHF
.,TRBV6-2/TRBV6-3,TRBJ2-1,CASSSPGTYNEQFF
.,TRBV20-1,TRBJ1-6,CSAEGQNYNSPLHF
TRBD1,TRBV7-8,TRBJ2-1,CASQGQGASYNEQFF
.,TRBV5-6,TRBJ2-1,CASSLGAGGRTYNEQFF
.,TRBV28,TRBJ1-1,CASTSMNTEAFF
.,TRBV18,TRBJ1-6,CASSPLRGDDSPLHF
.,TRBV7-2,TRBJ1-1,CASSLVVNTEAFF
TRBD1,TRBV7-9,TRBJ2-7,CASSPTGGSYEQYF
TRBD1,TRBV5-1,TRBJ1-5,CASSLQGGDQPQHF
.,TRBV7-2,TRBJ2-1,CASSLPTRAPYNEQFF